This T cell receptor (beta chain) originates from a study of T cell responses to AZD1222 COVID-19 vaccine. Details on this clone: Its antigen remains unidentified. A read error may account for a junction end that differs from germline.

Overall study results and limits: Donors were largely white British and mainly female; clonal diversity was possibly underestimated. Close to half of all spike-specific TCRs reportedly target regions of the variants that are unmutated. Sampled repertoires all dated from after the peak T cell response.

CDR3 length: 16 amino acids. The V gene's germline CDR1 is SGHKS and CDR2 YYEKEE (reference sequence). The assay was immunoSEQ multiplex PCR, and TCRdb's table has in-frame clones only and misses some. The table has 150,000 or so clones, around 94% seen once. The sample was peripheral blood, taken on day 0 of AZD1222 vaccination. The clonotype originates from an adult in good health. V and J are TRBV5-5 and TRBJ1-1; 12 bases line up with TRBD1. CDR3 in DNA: TGTGTCAGCAGCTTGGGCCGGGGACAGGGGGCTGCTGAAGCTTTCTTT. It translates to CVSSLGRGQGAAEAFF.